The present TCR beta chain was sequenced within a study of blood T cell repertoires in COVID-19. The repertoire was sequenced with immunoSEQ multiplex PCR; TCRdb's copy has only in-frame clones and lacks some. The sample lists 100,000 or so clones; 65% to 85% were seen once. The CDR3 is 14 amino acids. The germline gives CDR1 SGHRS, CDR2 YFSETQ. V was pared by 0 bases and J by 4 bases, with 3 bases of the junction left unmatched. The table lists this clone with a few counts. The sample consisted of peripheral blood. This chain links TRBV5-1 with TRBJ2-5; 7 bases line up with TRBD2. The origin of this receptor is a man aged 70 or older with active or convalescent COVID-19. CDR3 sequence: CASSLGGGGETQYF. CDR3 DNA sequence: TGCGCCAGCAGCTTGGGCGGGGGAGGAGAGACCCAGTACTTC.